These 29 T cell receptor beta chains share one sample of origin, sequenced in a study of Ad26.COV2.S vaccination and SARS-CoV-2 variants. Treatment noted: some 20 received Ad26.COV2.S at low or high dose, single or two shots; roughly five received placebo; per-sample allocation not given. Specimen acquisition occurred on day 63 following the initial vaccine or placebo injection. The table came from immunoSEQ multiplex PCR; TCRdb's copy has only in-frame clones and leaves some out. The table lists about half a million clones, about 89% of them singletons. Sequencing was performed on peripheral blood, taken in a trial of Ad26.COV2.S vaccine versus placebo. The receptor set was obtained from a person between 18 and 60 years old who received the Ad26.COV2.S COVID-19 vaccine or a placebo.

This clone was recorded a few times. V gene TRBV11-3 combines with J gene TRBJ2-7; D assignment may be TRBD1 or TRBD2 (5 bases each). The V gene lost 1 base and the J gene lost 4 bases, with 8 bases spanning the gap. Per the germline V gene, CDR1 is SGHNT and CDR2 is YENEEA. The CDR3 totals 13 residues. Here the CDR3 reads CASSLGDEYEQYF. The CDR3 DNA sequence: TGTGCCAGCAGCTTAGGGGACGAGTACGAGCAGTACTTC.

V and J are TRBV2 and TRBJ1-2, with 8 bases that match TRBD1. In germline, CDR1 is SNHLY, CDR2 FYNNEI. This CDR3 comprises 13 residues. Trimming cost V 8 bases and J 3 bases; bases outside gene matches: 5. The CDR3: CASRLDRDYGYTF. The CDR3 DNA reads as TGTGCCAGCCGCCTGGACAGGGACTATGGCTACACCTTC.

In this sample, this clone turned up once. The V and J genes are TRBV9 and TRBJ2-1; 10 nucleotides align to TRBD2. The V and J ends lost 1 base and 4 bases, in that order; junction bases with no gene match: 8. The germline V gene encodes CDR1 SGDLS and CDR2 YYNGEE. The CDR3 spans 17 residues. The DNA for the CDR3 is TGTGCCAGCAGCGTACGAAGCGGGAGGGAGGGGTACAATGAGCAGTTCTTC. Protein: CASSVRSGREGYNEQFF.

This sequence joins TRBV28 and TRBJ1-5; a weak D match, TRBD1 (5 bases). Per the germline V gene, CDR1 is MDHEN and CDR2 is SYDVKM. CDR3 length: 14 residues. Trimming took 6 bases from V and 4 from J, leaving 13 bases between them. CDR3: CASSGGDTNQPQHF. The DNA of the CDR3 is TGTGCCAGCAGCGGGGGAGACACTAATCAGCCCCAGCATTTT.

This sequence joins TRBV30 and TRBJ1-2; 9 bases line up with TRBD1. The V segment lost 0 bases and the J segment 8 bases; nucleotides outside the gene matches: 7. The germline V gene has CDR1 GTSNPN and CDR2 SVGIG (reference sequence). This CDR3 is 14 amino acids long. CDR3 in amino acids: CAWSVTHRGPGYTF. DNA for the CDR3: TGTGCCTGGAGTGTAACCCACAGGGGGCCGGGCTACACCTTC.

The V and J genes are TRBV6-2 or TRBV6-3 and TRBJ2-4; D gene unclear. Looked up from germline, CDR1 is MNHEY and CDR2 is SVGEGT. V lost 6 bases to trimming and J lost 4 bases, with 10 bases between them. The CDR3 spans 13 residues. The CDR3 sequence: CASSLGTKNIQYF. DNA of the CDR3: TGTGCCAGCAGCTTGGGTACTAAAAACATTCAGTACTTC.

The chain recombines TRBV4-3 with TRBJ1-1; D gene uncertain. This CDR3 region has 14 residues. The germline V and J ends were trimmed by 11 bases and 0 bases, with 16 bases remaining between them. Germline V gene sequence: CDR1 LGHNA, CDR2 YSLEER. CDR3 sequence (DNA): TGCGCCCCGGCGGCAGGACGGCTGAACACTGAAGCTTTCTTT. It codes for CAPAAGRLNTEAFF.

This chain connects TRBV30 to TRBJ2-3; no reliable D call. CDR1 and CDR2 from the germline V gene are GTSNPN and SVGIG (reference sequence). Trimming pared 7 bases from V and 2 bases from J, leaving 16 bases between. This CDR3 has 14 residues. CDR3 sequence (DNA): TGTGCCTTGGAACCCAACGCATACACAGATACGCAGTATTTT. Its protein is CALEPNAYTDTQYF.

This CDR3 reads CASSQVGGVATDTQYF. CDR3 nucleotides: TGTGCCAGCAGCCAAGTAGGTGGGGTTGCCACAGATACGCAGTATTTT. The rearrangement joins TRBV4-2 to TRBJ2-3; D unresolved. Germline V gene sequence: CDR1 LGHNA, CDR2 YNFKEQ. V dropped 1 base and J dropped 2 bases, with 13 bases sitting between them. This CDR3 spans 16 amino acids.

The CDR3, as DNA: TGTGCCAGCAGCCTATGTAAACCTAGCGGGTGCTACAATGAGCAGTTCTTC. As protein: CASSLCKPSGCYNEQFF. V usage is TRBV7-9 and J usage is TRBJ2-1; 8 bases match TRBD2. This CDR3 spans 17 amino acids. Germline trimming cut 5 bases from V and 3 bases from J; bases unmatched to any gene: 12. Per the germline V gene, CDR1 is SEHNR and CDR2 is FQNEAQ (reference sequence). Full variable domain (outside the CDR3, taken from reference TRBV7-9 and TRBJ2-1): DTGVSQNPRHKITKRGQNVTFRCDPISEHNRLYWYRQTLGQGPEFLTYFQNEAQLEKSRLLSDRFSAERPKGSFSTLEIQRTEQGDSAMYLCASSLCKPSGCYNEQFFGPGTRLTVL.

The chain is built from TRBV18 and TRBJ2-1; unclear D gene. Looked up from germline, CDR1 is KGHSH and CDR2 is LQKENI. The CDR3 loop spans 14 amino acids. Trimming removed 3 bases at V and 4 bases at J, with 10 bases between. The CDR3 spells CASSPDTAYNEQFF. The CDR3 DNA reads TGTGCCAGCTCACCGGATACAGCGTACAATGAGCAGTTCTTC. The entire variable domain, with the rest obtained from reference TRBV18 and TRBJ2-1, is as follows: NAGVMQNPRHLVRRRGQEARLRCSPMKGHSHVYWYRQLPEEGLKFMVYLQKENIIDESGMPKERFSAEFPKEGPSILRIQQVVRGDSAAYFCASSPDTAYNEQFFGPGTRLTVL.

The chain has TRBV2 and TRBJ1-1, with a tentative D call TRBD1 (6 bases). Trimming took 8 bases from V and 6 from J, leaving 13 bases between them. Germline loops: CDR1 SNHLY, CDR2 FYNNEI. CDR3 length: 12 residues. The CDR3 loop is CASHMRGSEAFF. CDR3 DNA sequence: TGTGCCAGCCACATGAGGGGGTCTGAAGCTTTCTTT.

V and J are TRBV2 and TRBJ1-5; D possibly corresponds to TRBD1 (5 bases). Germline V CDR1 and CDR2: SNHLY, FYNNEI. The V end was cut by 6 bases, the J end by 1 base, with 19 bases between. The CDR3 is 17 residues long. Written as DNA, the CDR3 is TGTGCCAGCAGGCCTGGCTTCCTTGGGGGGAGCAATCAGCCCCAGCATTTT. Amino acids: CASRPGFLGGSNQPQHF.

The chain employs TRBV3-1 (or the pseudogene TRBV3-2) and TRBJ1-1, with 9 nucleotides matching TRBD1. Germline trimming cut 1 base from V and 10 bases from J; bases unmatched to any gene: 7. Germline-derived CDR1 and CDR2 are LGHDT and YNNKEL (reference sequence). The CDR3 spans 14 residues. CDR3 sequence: CASSQGTGALRAFF. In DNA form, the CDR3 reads TGTGCCAGCAGCCAAGGGACAGGGGCCCTCAGAGCTTTCTTT.

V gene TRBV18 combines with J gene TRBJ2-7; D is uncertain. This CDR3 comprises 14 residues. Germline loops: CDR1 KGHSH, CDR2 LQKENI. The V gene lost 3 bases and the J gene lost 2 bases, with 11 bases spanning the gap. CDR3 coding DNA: TGTGCCAGCTCACCTGGTTCCCAGGCCTACGAGCAGTACTTC. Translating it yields CASSPGSQAYEQYF.

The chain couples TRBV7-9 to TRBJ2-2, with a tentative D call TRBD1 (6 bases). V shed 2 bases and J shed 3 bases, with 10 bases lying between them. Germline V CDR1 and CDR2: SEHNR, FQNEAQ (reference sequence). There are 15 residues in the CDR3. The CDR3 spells CASSLYRAHTGELFF. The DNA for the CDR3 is TGTGCCAGCAGCTTATACAGGGCGCACACCGGGGAGCTGTTTTTT.

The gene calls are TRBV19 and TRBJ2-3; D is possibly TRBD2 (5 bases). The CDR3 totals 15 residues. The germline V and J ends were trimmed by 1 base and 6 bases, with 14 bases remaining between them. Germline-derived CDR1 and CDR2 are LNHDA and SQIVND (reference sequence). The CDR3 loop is CASSIGTGPLDTQYF. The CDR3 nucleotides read TGTGCCAGTAGTATAGGGACTGGCCCTTTGGATACGCAGTATTTT.

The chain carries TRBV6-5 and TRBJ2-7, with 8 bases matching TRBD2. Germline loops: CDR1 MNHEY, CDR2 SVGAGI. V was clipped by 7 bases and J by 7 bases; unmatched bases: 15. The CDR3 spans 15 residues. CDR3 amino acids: CASKNSGAGVEEQYF. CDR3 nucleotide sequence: TGTGCCAGCAAAAATAGCGGGGCGGGGGTAGAAGAGCAGTACTTC.

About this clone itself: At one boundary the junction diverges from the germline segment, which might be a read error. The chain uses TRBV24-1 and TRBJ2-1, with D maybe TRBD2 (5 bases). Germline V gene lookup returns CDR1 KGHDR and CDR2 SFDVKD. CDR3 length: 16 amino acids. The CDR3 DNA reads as TGTGCCACCAGTGCTTTGGCGGACTCTTCCTACAATGAGCAGTTCTTC. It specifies CATSALADSSYNEQFF.

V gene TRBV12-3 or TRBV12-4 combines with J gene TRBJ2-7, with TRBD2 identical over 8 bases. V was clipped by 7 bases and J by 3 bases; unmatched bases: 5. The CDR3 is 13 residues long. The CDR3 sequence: CASMAGGLYEQYF. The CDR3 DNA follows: TGTGCCAGCATGGCGGGGGGTCTCTACGAGCAGTACTTC.

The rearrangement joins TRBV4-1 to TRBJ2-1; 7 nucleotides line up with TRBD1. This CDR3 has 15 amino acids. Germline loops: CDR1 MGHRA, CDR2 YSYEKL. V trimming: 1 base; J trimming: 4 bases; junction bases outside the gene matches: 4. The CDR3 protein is CASSQGSGGYNEQFF. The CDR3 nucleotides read TGCGCCAGCAGCCAAGGTTCAGGGGGTTACAATGAGCAGTTCTTC.

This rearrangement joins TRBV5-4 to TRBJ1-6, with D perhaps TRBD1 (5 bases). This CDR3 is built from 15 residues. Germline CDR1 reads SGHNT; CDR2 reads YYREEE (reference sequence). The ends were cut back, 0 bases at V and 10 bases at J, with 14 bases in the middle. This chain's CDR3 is CASSLVSGGRSPLHF. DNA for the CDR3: TGTGCCAGCAGCTTGGTGTCGGGGGGTAGATCACCCCTCCACTTT.

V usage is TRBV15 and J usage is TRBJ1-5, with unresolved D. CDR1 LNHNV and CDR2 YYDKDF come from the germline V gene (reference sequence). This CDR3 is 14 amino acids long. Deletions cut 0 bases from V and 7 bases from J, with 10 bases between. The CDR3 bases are TGTGCCACCAGCAGAGATAACTCGGTCCAGCCCCAGCATTTT. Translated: CATSRDNSVQPQHF.

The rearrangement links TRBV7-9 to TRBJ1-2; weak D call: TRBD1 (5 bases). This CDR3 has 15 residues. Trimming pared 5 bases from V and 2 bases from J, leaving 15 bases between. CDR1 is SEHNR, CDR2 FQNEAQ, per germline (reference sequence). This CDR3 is CASSTFRDSNYGYTF. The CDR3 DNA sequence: TGTGCCAGCAGCACATTCCGGGACTCCAACTATGGCTACACCTTC.

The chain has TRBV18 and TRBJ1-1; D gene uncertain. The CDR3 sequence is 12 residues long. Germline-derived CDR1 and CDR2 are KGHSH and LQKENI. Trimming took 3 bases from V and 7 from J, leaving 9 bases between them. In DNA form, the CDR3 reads TGTGCCAGCTCACCGACGGAGCTTGAAGCTTTCTTT. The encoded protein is CASSPTELEAFF.

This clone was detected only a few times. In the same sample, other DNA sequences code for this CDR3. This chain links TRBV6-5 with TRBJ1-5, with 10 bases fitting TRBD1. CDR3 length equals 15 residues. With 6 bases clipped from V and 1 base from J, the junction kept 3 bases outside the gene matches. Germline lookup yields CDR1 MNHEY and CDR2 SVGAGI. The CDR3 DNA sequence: TGTGCCAGCAGCCCGGACAGGGGGAGCAATCAGCCCCAGCATTTT. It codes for CASSPDRGSNQPQHF.

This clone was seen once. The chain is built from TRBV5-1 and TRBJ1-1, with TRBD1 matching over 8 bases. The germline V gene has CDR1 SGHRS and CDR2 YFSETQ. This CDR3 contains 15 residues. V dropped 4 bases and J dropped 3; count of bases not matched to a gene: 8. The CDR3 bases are TGCGCCAGCAGCGTTAGACAGGGGCTGGACACTGAAGCTTTCTTT. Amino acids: CASSVRQGLDTEAFF.

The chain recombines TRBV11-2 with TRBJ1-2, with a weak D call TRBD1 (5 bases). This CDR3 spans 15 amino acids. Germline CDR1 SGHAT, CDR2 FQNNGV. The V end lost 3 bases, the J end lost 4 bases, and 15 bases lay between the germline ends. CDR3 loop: CASSFSRGILYGYTF. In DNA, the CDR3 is TGTGCCAGCAGCTTCTCGAGGGGAATCCTCTATGGCTACACCTTC.

The CDR3 region has the DNA TGTGCCAGCAGTTATCGGCTAGCCTTCGATAGCACAGATACGCAGTATTTT. This translates into CASSYRLAFDSTDTQYF. J is TRBJ2-3 and V is TRBV27; tentatively, D is TRBD2 (5 bases). Germline CDR1 MNHEY, CDR2 SMNVEV (reference sequence). V was clipped by 4 bases and J by 0 bases, with 17 bases between them. This CDR3 contains 17 residues.